Shown below are 14 T cell receptor beta chains from a single sample sequenced in a study of Ad26.COV2.S vaccination and SARS-CoV-2 variants. Clones were read by immunoSEQ multiplex PCR, and TCRdb kept only the in-frame ones, dropping some. Among some 300,000 clones listed, approximately 86% were seen once. This sample's treatment: about 20 received Ad26.COV2.S at low or high dose, single or two shots; 5 received placebo; per-sample allocation not given. On day 63 after the first injection, vaccine and placebo recipients gave samples. The sequencing here drew on peripheral blood, taken in a trial of Ad26.COV2.S vaccine versus placebo. The receptor set was obtained from a person aged 18 to 65 who received the Ad26.COV2.S COVID-19 vaccine or a placebo.

This clone was seen a single time. This rearrangement joins TRBV18 to TRBJ2-2; 7 nucleotides match TRBD1. Germline V CDR1 and CDR2: KGHSH, LQKENI. The CDR3 loop spans 15 amino acids. V was clipped by 3 bases and J by 3 bases; unmatched bases: 4. The CDR3 nucleotides read TGTGCCAGCTCACCTTCGACAGGGCACACCGGGGAGCTGTTTTTT. Protein product: CASSPSTGHTGELFF.

Worth noting for this clone: One junction end does not reproduce the germline sequence, and a read error may be involved. The chain is built from TRBV30 and TRBJ1-4; a weak D match, TRBD1 (6 bases). The CDR3 sequence is 12 residues long. Germline loops: CDR1 GTSNPN, CDR2 SVGIG (reference sequence). CDR3 sequence reads: CAWSPPDRQIVF. The CDR3 region has the DNA TGTGCCTGGAGTCCCCCCGACAGGCAGATCGTTTTT.

The chain employs TRBV10-3 and TRBJ1-1; perhaps TRBD1 as D (5 bases). V was trimmed by 5 bases and J by 1 base, leaving 8 bases between them. Germline CDR1 is ENHRY and CDR2 is SYGVKD. The CDR3 has 13 residues. CDR3 region: CAISRQGNTEAFF. CDR3 nucleotide sequence: TGTGCCATCAGTCGGCAGGGGAACACTGAAGCTTTCTTT.

This clone has only one observation. A clone one base away is much larger, so this may be a read error. V gene TRBV5-4 combines with J gene TRBJ1-1, with unresolved D. From germline, CDR1 is SGHNT and CDR2 YYREEE (reference sequence). V shed 4 bases and J shed 1 base, with 5 bases lying between them. The CDR3 has 12 residues. CDR3 sequence reads: CASSLRNTEAFF. DNA of the CDR3: TGTGCCAGCAGCCTGAGGAACACTGAAGCTTTCTTT.

This clone was found once. The chain recombines TRBV7-2 with TRBJ2-1; possible D gene TRBD1, 6 bases. V lost 6 bases, J lost 11 bases, and 14 bases lay in between. CDR1 and CDR2 from the germline V gene are SGHTA and FQGNSA. The CDR3 runs 12 residues. CDR3 protein: CASRGRGRQQFF. The CDR3 bases are TGTGCCAGCAGGGGCAGGGGTCGTCAGCAGTTCTTC. The whole variable domain, remainder taken from reference TRBV7-2 and TRBJ2-1, is GAGVSQSPSNKVTEKGKDVELRCDPISGHTALYWYRQSLGQGLEFLIYFQGNSAPDKSGLPSDRFSAERTGGSVSTLTIQRTQQEDSAVYLCASRGRGRQQFFGPGTRLTVL.

This chain links TRBV7-8 with TRBJ2-5, with 9 bases fitting TRBD1. From germline, CDR1 is SGHVS and CDR2 FQNEAQ. This CDR3 is built from 15 residues. With V trimmed by 1 base and J by 5 bases, 5 bases remained unmatched. CDR3 sequence (DNA): TGTGCCAGCAGCTTAGGGACAGGGGAGTACGAGACCCAGTACTTC. Encoded protein: CASSLGTGEYETQYF.

This chain joins TRBV9 and TRBJ1-2; D is possibly TRBD1 (5 bases). Germline-derived CDR1 and CDR2 are SGDLS and YYNGEE. V lost 0 bases and J lost 4, with 13 bases in between. The CDR3 has 15 amino acids. CDR3 protein: CASSVALGGVYGYTF. CDR3 DNA sequence: TGTGCCAGCAGCGTAGCTCTTGGGGGGGTCTATGGCTACACCTTC.

V is TRBV5-1 and J is TRBJ2-5; D not certain. The CDR3 is 13 residues long. Germline lookup yields CDR1 SGHRS and CDR2 YFSETQ. V was cut by 1 base and J by 2 bases, with 6 bases left in between. CDR3: CASSLLDQETQYF. Written as DNA, the CDR3 is TGCGCCAGCAGCTTGCTGGATCAAGAGACCCAGTACTTC.

The V and J genes are TRBV5-1 and TRBJ2-1, with D possibly TRBD2 on 6 matching bases. Trimming stripped 4 bases from V and 7 bases from J, with 21 bases between. Germline CDR1 SGHRS, CDR2 YFSETQ. CDR3 length equals 16 residues. The CDR3 DNA reads as TGCGCCAGCAGCCCCATCCGGGCGGGGATTTCAAATGAGCAGTTCTTC. Translated, it gives CASSPIRAGISNEQFF.

In its sample, this clone was seen once. The V and J genes are TRBV5-1 and TRBJ2-1; D is uncertain. This CDR3 is built from 16 residues. Germline loops: CDR1 SGHRS, CDR2 YFSETQ. V was trimmed by 6 bases and J by 2 bases, leaving 18 bases between them. The CDR3 loop reads CASTISIPPPYNEQFF. The CDR3 DNA reads TGCGCCAGCACCATTAGTATTCCCCCCCCCTACAATGAGCAGTTCTTC.

In its sample, this clone was seen once. Other DNA sequences in this specimen translate into the identical CDR3. The V and J genes are TRBV5-1 and TRBJ1-2; possibly TRBD1 for D (5 bases). This CDR3 spans 14 amino acids. V dropped 0 bases and J dropped 2 bases, with 8 bases sitting between them. Germline CDR1 SGHRS, CDR2 YFSETQ. The CDR3 nucleotides are TGCGCCAGCAGCTTGGTAGAGGGGAACTATGGCTACACCTTC. Protein sequence: CASSLVEGNYGYTF.

The chain links TRBV19 to TRBJ1-2; 8 bases align to TRBD1. CDR1 is LNHDA, CDR2 SQIVND, per germline (reference sequence). J gave up 2 bases and V 4 bases, and 3 bases lay outside the gene matches. The CDR3 is 14 amino acids. The DNA of the CDR3 is TGTGCCAGTAGTAGAGGACAGGGCAACTATGGCTACACCTTC. It specifies CASSRGQGNYGYTF.

The chain combines TRBV30 with TRBJ2-5; D is uncertain. The length of the CDR3 is 10 residues. Germline V gene sequence: CDR1 GTSNPN, CDR2 SVGIG (reference sequence). V lost 1 base and J 5 bases, leaving 2 bases between the germline ends. The CDR3 nucleotides read TGTGCCTGGAGTGAGGAGACCCAGTACTTC. It yields the protein CAWSEETQYF. Supplemented by reference TRBV30 and TRBJ2-5, the full variable domain reads SQTIHQWPATLVQPVGSPLSLECTVEGTSNPNLYWYRQAAGRGLQLLFYSVGIGQISSEVPQNLSASRPQDRQFILSSKKLLLSDSGFYLCAWSEETQYFGPGTRLLVL.

This chain links TRBV5-1 with TRBJ2-2; the match to TRBD1 covers 10 bases. Per germline, CDR1 SGHRS and CDR2 YFSETQ. This CDR3 has 18 amino acids. Unmatched junction bases numbered 16, after V lost 4 bases and J lost 7 bases. CDR3 sequence: CASSQGTGADRSIGELFF. The CDR3 DNA is TGCGCCAGCAGCCAGGGGACAGGGGCCGATAGATCCATCGGGGAGCTGTTTTTT. The full variable domain, rest sourced from reference TRBV5-1 and TRBJ2-2, is KAGVTQTPRYLIKTRGQQVTLSCSPISGHRSVSWYQQTPGQGLQFLFEYFSETQRNKGNFPGRFSGRQFSNSRSEMNVSTLELGDSALYLCASSQGTGADRSIGELFFGEGSRLTVL.